This T cell receptor beta chain derives from a study of identical twins. TCRdb reprocessed the 5' RACE reads via MiXCR and lists one record per CDR3 protein. In the table there are roughly 250,000 distinct CDR3 sequences, roughly 13% of which are singletons. This clonotype was detected a few times. The clonotype comes from a woman aged 18-29 years in good health. The source material was memory (CD45RO+) T cells sorted from blood.

The CDR3 reads CASSQAEYSETQYF. Here the CDR3 DNA reads TGTGCCAGCAGCCAAGCTGAGTATAGCGAGACCCAGTACTTC. This chain links TRBV4-2 with TRBJ2-5; no clear D. Germline CDR1 and CDR2: LGHNA and YNFKEQ. This CDR3 spans 14 amino acids. Trimming left V 1 base short and J 5 bases short, with 11 bases between.